These 10 T cell receptor beta chains share one sample of origin, sequenced in a study of T cell responses to AZD1222 COVID-19 vaccine. Assay used: immunoSEQ multiplex PCR; TCRdb lists only in-frame clones, some missing. The sample lists about 100,000 clones, around 92% occurring once. Sequences were derived from peripheral blood, sampled on day 0 of AZD1222 vaccination. These receptors were taken from an adult in good health.

The chain recombines TRBV10-3 with TRBJ2-2; a possible D gene is TRBD1 (7 bases). This CDR3 has 15 amino acids. In germline, CDR1 is ENHRY, CDR2 SYGVKD. With 10 bases removed from V and 1 base from J, the gap between germline ends came to 16 bases. CDR3 in DNA: TGTGCCACCGGGCGGGGACAGCAGAACACCGGGGAGCTGTTTTTT. Translation: CATGRGQQNTGELFF.

The CDR3 DNA reads as TGTGCCACCAGTGGGCCCGGGCAGGGCTACACCTTC. Encoded protein: CATSGPGQGYTF. V usage is TRBV24-1 and J usage is TRBJ1-2, with D unclear. The V end lost 5 bases, the J end lost 8 bases, and 11 bases lay between the germline ends. The CDR3 covers 12 residues. In germline, CDR1 is KGHDR, CDR2 SFDVKD.

This chain connects TRBV4-3 to TRBJ2-7, with 9 bases that match TRBD1. The length of the CDR3 is 15 residues. Germline lookup yields CDR1 LGHNA and CDR2 YSLEER. Trimming removed 3 bases from V and 3 bases from J; junction bases left unmatched: 6. The DNA for the CDR3 is TGCGCCAGCAGCCAGCGGACAGGGGAGGGCTACGAGCAGTACTTC. Amino acid sequence: CASSQRTGEGYEQYF.

This rearrangement joins TRBV6-1 to TRBJ2-2; perhaps D is TRBD1 or TRBD2 (7 bases each). Germline-derived CDR1 and CDR2 are MNHNS and SASEGT. CDR3 size: 16 residues. V was trimmed by 4 bases and J by 2 bases, leaving 14 bases between them. CDR3 nucleotides: TGTGCCAGCAGTGGCAGGGGGAGGGGAAACACCGGGGAGCTGTTTTTT. It specifies CASSGRGRGNTGELFF.

The chain uses TRBV12-3 or TRBV12-4 and TRBJ2-7, with D hard to call. The CDR3 has 11 amino acids. Trimming removed 4 bases from V and 8 bases from J, with 9 bases in between. CDR3 loop: CASSSSSKQYF. CDR3 sequence (DNA): TGTGCCAGCAGTTCGTCGAGCAAGCAGTACTTC.

The V and J genes are TRBV28 and TRBJ1-6; tentative D call: TRBD1 (6 bases). The CDR3 has 15 amino acids. V lost 3 bases to trimming and J lost 3 bases, with 9 bases between them. Per the germline V gene, CDR1 is MDHEN and CDR2 is SYDVKM. The DNA of the CDR3 is TGTGCCAGCAGTTTTTACAGGGACTATAATTCACCCCTCCACTTT. Translating gives CASSFYRDYNSPLHF. Looking up the rest from reference TRBV28 and TRBJ1-6 gives the full variable domain: DVKVTQSSRYLVKRTGEKVFLECVQDMDHENMFWYRQDPGLGLRLIYFSYDVKMKEKGDIPEGYSVSREKKERFSLILESASTNQTSMYLCASSFYRDYNSPLHFGNGTRLTVT.

The chain has TRBV28 and TRBJ2-5, with 7 bases that match TRBD1. Germline CDR1 MDHEN, CDR2 SYDVKM. Trimming took 6 bases from V and 1 from J; bases not matched to a gene: 2. CDR3 length: 13 residues. The CDR3 region has the DNA TGTGCCAGCAGGGCAGGGGGCCAAGAGACCCAGTACTTC. Its protein product is CASRAGGQETQYF. The whole variable domain, filled in from reference TRBV28 and TRBJ2-5, reads DVKVTQSSRYLVKRTGEKVFLECVQDMDHENMFWYRQDPGLGLRLIYFSYDVKMKEKGDIPEGYSVSREKKERFSLILESASTNQTSMYLCASRAGGQETQYFGPGTRLLVL.

Remarks on this clone: This specimen includes other DNA sequences encoding the same CDR3. The chain couples TRBV15 to TRBJ2-1; D unresolved. The CDR3 consists of 12 residues. CDR1 and CDR2 from the germline V gene are LNHNV and YYDKDF (reference sequence). V dropped 3 bases and J dropped 4 bases, with 4 bases sitting between them. CDR3 sequence reads: CATSRGYNEQFF. The CDR3 nucleotides are TGTGCCACCAGCAGGGGATACAATGAGCAGTTCTTC.

J is TRBJ1-3 and V is TRBV5-1; 9 positions match TRBD1. The CDR3 loop spans 16 amino acids. Germline V gene data show CDR1 as SGHRS and CDR2 as YFSETQ. The ends lost 0 bases at V and 1 base at J; junction bases unmatched: 2. CDR3 DNA: TGCGCCAGCAGCTTGGAAGGGACAGGGTCTGGAAACACCATATATTTT. Its protein is CASSLEGTGSGNTIYF.

The chain couples TRBV6-5 to TRBJ2-6, with TRBD1 matching over 8 bases. Germline CDR1 and CDR2: MNHEY and SVGAGI. Trimming took 6 bases from V and 2 from J; bases not matched to a gene: 3. There are 15 residues in the CDR3. The CDR3 sequence is CASRSGGAGANVLTF. CDR3 bases: TGTGCCAGCAGGTCAGGGGGCGCTGGGGCCAACGTCCTGACTTTC.